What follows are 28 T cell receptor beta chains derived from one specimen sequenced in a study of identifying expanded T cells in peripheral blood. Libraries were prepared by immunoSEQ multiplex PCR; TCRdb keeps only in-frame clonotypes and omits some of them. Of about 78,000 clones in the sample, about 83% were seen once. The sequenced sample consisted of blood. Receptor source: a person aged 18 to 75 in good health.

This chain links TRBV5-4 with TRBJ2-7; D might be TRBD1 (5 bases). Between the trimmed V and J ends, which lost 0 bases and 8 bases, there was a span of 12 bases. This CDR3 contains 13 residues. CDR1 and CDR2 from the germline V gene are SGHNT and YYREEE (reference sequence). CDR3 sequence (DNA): TGTGCCAGCAGCTTGGGGGGTGGGGCTCAGCAGTACTTC. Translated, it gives CASSLGGGAQQYF.

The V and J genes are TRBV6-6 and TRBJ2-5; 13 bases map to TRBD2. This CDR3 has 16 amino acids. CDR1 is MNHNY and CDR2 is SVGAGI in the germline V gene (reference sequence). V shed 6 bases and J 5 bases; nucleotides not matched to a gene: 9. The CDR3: CASSTGTSGNAETQYF. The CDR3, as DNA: TGTGCCAGCAGCACTGGGACTAGCGGGAACGCCGAGACCCAGTACTTC.

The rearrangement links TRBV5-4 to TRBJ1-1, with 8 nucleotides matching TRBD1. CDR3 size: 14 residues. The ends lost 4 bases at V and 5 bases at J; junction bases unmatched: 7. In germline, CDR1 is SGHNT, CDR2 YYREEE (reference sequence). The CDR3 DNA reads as TGTGCCAGCAGCCAAGGGACAGGTTTTACTGAAGCTTTCTTT. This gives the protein CASSQGTGFTEAFF. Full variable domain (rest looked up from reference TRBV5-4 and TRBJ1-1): ETGVTQSPTHLIKTRGQQVTLRCSSQSGHNTVSWYQQALGQGPQFIFQYYREEENGRGNFPPRFSGLQFPNYSSELNVNALELDDSALYLCASSQGTGFTEAFFGQGTRLTVV.

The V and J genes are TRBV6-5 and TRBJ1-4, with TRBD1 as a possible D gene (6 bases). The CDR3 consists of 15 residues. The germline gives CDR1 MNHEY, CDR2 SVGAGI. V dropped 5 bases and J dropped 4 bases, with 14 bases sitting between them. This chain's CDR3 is CASSHLTGGNEKLFF. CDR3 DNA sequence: TGTGCCAGCAGTCACCTGACAGGTGGTAATGAAAAACTGTTTTTT.

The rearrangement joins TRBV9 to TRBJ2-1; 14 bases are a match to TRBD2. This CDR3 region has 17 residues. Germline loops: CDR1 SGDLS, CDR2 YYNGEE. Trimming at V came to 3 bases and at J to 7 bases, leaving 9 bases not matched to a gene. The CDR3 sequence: CASSALPTSGRGNEQFF. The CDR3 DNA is TGTGCCAGCAGCGCGTTACCGACTAGCGGGAGGGGGAATGAGCAGTTCTTC.

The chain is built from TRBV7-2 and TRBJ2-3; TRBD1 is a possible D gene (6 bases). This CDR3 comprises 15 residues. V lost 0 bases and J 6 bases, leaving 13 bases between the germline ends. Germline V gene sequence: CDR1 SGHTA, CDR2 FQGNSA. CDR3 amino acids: CASSLAVSGADTQYF. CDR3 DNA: TGTGCCAGCAGCTTAGCTGTGTCAGGGGCCGATACGCAGTATTTT.

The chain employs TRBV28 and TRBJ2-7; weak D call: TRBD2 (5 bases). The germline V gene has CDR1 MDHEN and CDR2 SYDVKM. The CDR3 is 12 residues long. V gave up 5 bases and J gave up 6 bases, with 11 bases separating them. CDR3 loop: CASSEGLREQYF. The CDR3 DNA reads TGTGCCAGCAGTGAGGGCCTACGCGAGCAGTACTTC.

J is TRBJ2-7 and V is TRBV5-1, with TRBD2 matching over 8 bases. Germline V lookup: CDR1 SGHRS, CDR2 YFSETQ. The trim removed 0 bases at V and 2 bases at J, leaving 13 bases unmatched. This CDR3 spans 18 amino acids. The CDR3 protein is CASSLGPEREHGPYEQYF. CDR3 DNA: TGCGCCAGCAGCTTGGGCCCTGAGCGGGAGCACGGGCCCTACGAGCAGTACTTC.

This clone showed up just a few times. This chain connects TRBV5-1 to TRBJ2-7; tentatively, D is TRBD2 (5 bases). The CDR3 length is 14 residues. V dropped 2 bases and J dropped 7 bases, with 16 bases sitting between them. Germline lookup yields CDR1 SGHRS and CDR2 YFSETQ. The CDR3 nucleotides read TGCGCCAGCAGCTTTTCCCGGGGAGTGGATGAGCAGTACTTC. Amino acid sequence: CASSFSRGVDEQYF. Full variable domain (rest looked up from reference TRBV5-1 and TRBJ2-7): KAGVTQTPRYLIKTRGQQVTLSCSPISGHRSVSWYQQTPGQGLQFLFEYFSETQRNKGNFPGRFSGRQFSNSRSEMNVSTLELGDSALYLCASSFSRGVDEQYFGPGTRLTVT.

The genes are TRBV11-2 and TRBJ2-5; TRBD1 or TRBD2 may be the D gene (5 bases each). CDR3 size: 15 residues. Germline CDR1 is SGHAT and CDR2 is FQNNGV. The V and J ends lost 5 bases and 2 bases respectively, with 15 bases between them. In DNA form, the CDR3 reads TGTGCCAGCAGCGCTCTTGGTGGGGGACAAGAGACCCAGTACTTC. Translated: CASSALGGGQETQYF.

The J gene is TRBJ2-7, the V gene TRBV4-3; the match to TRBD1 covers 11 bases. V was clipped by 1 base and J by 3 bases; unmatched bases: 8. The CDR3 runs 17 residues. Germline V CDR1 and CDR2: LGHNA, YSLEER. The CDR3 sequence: CASSQVNPGTGGYEQYF. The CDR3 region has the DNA TGCGCCAGCAGCCAAGTAAATCCCGGGACAGGGGGCTACGAGCAGTACTTC.

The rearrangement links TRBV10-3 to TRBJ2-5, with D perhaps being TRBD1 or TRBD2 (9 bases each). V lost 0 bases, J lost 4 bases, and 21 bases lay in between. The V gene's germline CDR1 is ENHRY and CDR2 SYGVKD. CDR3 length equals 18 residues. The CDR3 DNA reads TGTGCCATCAGTGAGTCGCGGGGGGGGACAGGGAGCGGAGAGACCCAGTACTTC. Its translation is CAISESRGGTGSGETQYF.

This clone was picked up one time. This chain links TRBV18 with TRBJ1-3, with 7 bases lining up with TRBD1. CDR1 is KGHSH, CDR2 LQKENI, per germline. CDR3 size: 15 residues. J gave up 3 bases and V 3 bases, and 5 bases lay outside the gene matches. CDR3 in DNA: TGTGCCAGCTCACCCGGGACAGCGTTTGGAAACACCATATATTTT. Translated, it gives CASSPGTAFGNTIYF.

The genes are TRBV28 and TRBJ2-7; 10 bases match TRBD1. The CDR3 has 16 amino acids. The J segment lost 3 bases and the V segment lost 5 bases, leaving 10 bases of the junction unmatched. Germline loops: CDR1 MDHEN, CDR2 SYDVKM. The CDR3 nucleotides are TGTGCCAGCAGTGCCCCCGGGGACAGGGGTAGCTACGAGCAGTACTTC. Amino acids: CASSAPGDRGSYEQYF. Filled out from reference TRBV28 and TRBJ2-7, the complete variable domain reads DVKVTQSSRYLVKRTGEKVFLECVQDMDHENMFWYRQDPGLGLRLIYFSYDVKMKEKGDIPEGYSVSREKKERFSLILESASTNQTSMYLCASSAPGDRGSYEQYFGPGTRLTVT.

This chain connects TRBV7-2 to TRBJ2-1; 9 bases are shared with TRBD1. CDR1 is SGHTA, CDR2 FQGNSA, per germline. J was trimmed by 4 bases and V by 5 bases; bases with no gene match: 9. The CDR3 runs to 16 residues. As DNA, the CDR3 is TGTGCCAGCAGCGACAGGGACAGGGTTTTTTACAATGAGCAGTTCTTC. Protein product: CASSDRDRVFYNEQFF.

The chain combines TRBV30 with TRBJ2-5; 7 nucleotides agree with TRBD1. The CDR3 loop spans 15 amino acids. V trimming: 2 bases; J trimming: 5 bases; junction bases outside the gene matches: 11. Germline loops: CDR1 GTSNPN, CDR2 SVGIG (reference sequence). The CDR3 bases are TGTGCCTGGAGTAGGATAGGGGGCTCCTGGGAGACCCAGTACTTC. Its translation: CAWSRIGGSWETQYF. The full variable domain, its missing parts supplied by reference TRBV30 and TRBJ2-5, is SQTIHQWPATLVQPVGSPLSLECTVEGTSNPNLYWYRQAAGRGLQLLFYSVGIGQISSEVPQNLSASRPQDRQFILSSKKLLLSDSGFYLCAWSRIGGSWETQYFGPGTRLLVL.

CDR3 nucleotide sequence: TGCGCCAGCAGCCAAGAGGACAGGGGGGAGACCCAGTACTTC. It is translated as CASSQEDRGETQYF. The genes are TRBV4-3 and TRBJ2-5, with 10 bases aligning to TRBD1. Trimming took 0 bases from V and 5 from J; bases not matched to a gene: 0. Per the germline V gene, CDR1 is LGHNA and CDR2 is YSLEER. The CDR3 extends over 14 amino acids.

CDR3 DNA: TGTGCCAGCAGCTTCGGCAGCAATTCACCCCTCCACTTT. Translated: CASSFGSNSPLHF. The chain joins TRBV7-2 to TRBJ1-6; D unclear. Per the germline V gene, CDR1 is SGHTA and CDR2 is FQGNSA. This CDR3 contains 13 residues. V dropped 3 bases and J dropped 7 bases, with 7 bases sitting between them.

This CDR3 reads CAISNQGGELYNEQFF. CDR3 coding DNA: TGTGCCATCAGCAACCAAGGAGGAGAGTTATACAATGAGCAGTTCTTC. This chain joins TRBV10-3 and TRBJ2-1, with D possibly being TRBD2 (5 bases). CDR1 is ENHRY, CDR2 SYGVKD, per germline. This CDR3 has 16 residues. The germline V and J ends were trimmed by 6 bases and 4 bases, with 19 bases remaining between them.

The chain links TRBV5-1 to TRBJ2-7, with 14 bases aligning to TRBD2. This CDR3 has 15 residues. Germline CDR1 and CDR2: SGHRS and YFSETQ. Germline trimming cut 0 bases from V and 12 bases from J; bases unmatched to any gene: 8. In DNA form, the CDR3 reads TGCGCCAGCAGCTTGGCTGGACTAGCGGGAGGAGAGGGGTACTTC. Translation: CASSLAGLAGGEGYF.

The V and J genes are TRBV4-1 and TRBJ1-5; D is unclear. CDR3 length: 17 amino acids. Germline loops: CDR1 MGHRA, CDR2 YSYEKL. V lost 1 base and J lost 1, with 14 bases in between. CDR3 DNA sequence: TGCGCCAGCAGCCAAGTCCCAGATATTGGGAGCAATCAGCCCCAGCATTTT. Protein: CASSQVPDIGSNQPQHF.

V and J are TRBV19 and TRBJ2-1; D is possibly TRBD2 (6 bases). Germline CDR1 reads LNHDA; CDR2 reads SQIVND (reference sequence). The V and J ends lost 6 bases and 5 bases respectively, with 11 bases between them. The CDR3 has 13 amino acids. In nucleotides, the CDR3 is TGTGCCAGTAGCGGGAGCAGGGACAATGAGCAGTTCTTC. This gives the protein CASSGSRDNEQFF. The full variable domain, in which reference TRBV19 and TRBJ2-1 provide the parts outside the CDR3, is DGGITQSPKYLFRKEGQNVTLSCEQNLNHDAMYWYRQDPGQGLRLIYYSQIVNDFQKGDIAEGYSVSREKKESFPLTVTSAQKNPTAFYLCASSGSRDNEQFFGPGTRLTVL.

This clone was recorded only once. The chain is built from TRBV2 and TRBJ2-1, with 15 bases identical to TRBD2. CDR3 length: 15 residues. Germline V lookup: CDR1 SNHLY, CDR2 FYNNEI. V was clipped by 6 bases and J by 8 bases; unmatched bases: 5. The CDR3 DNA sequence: TGTGCCAGCAGACGGACTAGCGGGAGGGCTGATGAGCAGTTCTTC. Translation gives CASRRTSGRADEQFF.

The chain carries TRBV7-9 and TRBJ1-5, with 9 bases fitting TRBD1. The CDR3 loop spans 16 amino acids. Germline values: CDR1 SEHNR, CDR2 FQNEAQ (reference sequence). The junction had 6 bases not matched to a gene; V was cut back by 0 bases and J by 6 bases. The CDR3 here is CASSLAFGTGSQPQHF. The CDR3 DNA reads TGTGCCAGCAGCTTAGCGTTCGGGACAGGGAGTCAGCCCCAGCATTTT. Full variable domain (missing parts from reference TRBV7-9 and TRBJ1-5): DTGVSQNPRHKITKRGQNVTFRCDPISEHNRLYWYRQTLGQGPEFLTYFQNEAQLEKSRLLSDRFSAERPKGSFSTLEIQRTEQGDSAMYLCASSLAFGTGSQPQHFGDGTRLSIL.

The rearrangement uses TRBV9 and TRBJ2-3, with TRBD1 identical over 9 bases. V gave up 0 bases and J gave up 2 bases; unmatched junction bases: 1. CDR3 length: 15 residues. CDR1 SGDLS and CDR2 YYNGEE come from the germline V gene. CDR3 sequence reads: CASSVGTGDTDTQYF. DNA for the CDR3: TGTGCCAGCAGCGTAGGGACAGGGGACACAGATACGCAGTATTTT.

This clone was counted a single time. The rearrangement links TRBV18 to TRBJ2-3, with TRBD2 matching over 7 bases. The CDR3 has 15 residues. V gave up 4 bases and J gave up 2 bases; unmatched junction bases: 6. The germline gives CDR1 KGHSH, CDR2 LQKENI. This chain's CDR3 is CASSLRRGTTDTQYF. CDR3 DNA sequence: TGTGCCAGCTCACTACGGCGGGGGACCACAGATACGCAGTATTTT.

This chain's CDR3 is CASSSPGPRENNEQFF. The CDR3 DNA follows: TGTGCCAGCAGCTCGCCAGGGCCCCGCGAGAACAATGAGCAGTTCTTC. The chain employs TRBV5-4 and TRBJ2-1; weak D call: TRBD1 (5 bases). This CDR3 comprises 16 residues. Trimming removed 3 bases from V and 5 bases from J, with 18 bases in between. The V gene's germline CDR1 is SGHNT and CDR2 YYREEE (reference sequence).

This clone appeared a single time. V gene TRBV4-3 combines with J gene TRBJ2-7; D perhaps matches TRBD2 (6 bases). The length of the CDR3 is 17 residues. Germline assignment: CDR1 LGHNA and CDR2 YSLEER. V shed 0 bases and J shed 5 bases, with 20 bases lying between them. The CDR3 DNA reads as TGCGCCAGCAGCCAAGATTATGACCGGGGGTGGAGTCACGAGCAGTACTTC. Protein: CASSQDYDRGWSHEQYF.